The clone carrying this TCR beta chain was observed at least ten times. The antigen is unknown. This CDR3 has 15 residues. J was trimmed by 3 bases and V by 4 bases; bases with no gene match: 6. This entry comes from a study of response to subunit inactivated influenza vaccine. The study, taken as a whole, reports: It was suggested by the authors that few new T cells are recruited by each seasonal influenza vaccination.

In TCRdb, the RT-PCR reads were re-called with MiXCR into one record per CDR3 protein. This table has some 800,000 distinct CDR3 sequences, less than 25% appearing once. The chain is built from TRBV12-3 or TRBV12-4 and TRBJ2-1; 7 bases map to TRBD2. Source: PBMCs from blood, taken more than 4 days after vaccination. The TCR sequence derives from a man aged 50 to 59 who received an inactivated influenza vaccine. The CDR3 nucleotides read TGTGCCAGCAGTTCCCTGGGGGGGGGCTACAATGAGCAGTTCTTC. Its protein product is CASSSLGGGYNEQFF.